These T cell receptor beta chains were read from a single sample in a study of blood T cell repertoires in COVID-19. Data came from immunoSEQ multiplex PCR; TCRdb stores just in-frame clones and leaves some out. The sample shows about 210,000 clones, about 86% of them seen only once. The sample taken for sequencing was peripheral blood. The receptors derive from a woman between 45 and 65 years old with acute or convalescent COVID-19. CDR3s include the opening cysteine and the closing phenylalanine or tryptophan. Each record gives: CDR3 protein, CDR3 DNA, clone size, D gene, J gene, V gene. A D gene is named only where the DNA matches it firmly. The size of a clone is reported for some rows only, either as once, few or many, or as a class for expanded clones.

CAISGQVGYTEAFF,TGTGCCATCTCCGGACAGGTGGGATACACTGAAGCTTTCTTT,once,TRBD1,TRBJ1-1,TRBV10-3
CASSENSFNEQFF,TGCGCCAGCAGTGAGAACAGTTTCAATGAGCAGTTCTTC,-,-,TRBJ2-1,TRBV10-1
CASKFEAAVNEQFF,TGTGCCAGCAAGTTTGAAGCGGCCGTAAATGAGCAGTTCTTC,-,-,TRBJ2-1,TRBV6-4
CASSLEAMPNSPLHF,TGTGCCAGCAGTTTGGAAGCGATGCCTAATTCACCCCTCCACTTT,-,-,TRBJ1-6,TRBV27
CASSESQDKFWSEAFF,TGTGCCAGCAGTGAATCCCAAGATAAGTTTTGGAGTGAAGCTTTCTTT,-,-,TRBJ1-1,TRBV6-1
CASSPLYGDTQYF,TGTGCCAGCAGCCCCCTCTATGGAGATACGCAGTATTTT,-,-,TRBJ2-3,TRBV7-2
CASRDSLGGGYTF,TGCGCCAGCCGGGACAGCTTAGGCGGCGGCTACACCTTC,-,TRBD1,TRBJ1-2,TRBV5-1
CAISEAGTDISYGYTF,TGTGCCATCAGTGAGGCCGGGACAGACATCTCCTATGGCTACACCTTC,once,TRBD1,TRBJ1-2,TRBV10-3
CASSVAGGIGYTF,TGTGCCAGCAGTGTTGCAGGGGGCATTGGCTACACCTTC,-,TRBD1,TRBJ1-2,TRBV25-1
CASGALDGNTEAFF,TGTGCCAGCGGGGCCCTTGACGGGAACACTGAAGCTTTCTTT,-,-,TRBJ1-1,TRBV7-9
CASSVAASRGNYEQYF,TGTGCCAGTAGTGTTGCGGCTAGTCGGGGGAACTACGAGCAGTACTTC,few,-,TRBJ2-7,TRBV19
CASSPAYEQYF,TGTGCCAGCAGCCCGGCCTACGAGCAGTACTTC,-,-,TRBJ2-7,TRBV25-1
CASSISWTPSNQPQHF,TGTGCCAGTAGTATAAGCTGGACACCGAGCAATCAGCCCCAGCATTTT,-,-,TRBJ1-5,TRBV19
CASSEGAGGNYGYTF,TGTGCCAGCAGTGAAGGGGCAGGGGGGAACTATGGCTACACCTTC,-,TRBD1,TRBJ1-2,TRBV6-1
CASSPAVPGQGYSPLHF,TGTGCCAGCAGCCCCGCGGTTCCGGGACAGGGCTACTCACCCCTCCACTTT,-,TRBD1,TRBJ1-6,TRBV9
CASSLGQRTDTQYF,TGCGCCAGCAGCTTGGGACAACGCACAGATACGCAGTATTTT,once,-,TRBJ2-3,TRBV5-1
CASSLDSTSYNEQFF,TGTGCCAGCAGCCTCGACAGCACATCCTACAATGAGCAGTTCTTC,-,-,TRBJ2-1,TRBV3-1/TRBV3-2
CASSSTREGLSSGNTIYF,TGTGCCAGCAGCTCTACCCGGGAGGGGCTGAGCTCTGGAAACACCATATATTTT,-,-,TRBJ1-3,TRBV14
CASSRKWTGGRNTIYF,TGTGCCAGCAGCCGAAAATGGACAGGGGGCCGAAACACCATATATTTT,-,TRBD1,TRBJ1-3,TRBV3-1/TRBV3-2
CATSDNRGPPWTSGSVNEQFF,TGTGCCACCAGTGACAACAGGGGTCCGCCTTGGACTAGCGGGAGCGTTAATGAGCAGTTCTTC,many,TRBD2,TRBJ2-1,TRBV24-1
CASSERQGKFGELFF,TGTGCCAGCAGTGAGCGACAGGGGAAGTTCGGGGAGCTGTTTTTT,-,TRBD1,TRBJ2-2,TRBV6-1
CASSLRGQGAALALYEQYF,TGTGCCAGCAGCCTCCGTGGACAGGGGGCAGCTCTGGCCCTGTACGAGCAGTACTTC,-,TRBD1,TRBJ2-7,TRBV28
CASSIALPRTDSNYGYTF,TGTGCCAGTAGTATAGCCCTTCCCCGGACAGATTCCAACTATGGCTACACCTTC,-,-,TRBJ1-2,TRBV19
CATSGTGEMDTQYF,TGTGCCACCAGTGGGACAGGGGAAATGGATACGCAGTATTTT,-,TRBD1,TRBJ2-3,TRBV24-1
CASSLKEGEKLFF,TGTGCCAGCAGCTTGAAAGAGGGTGAAAAACTGTTTTTT,few,-,TRBJ1-4,TRBV7-9